Listed below are T cell receptor beta chains from one sample, sequenced in a study of T cells after yellow fever vaccination. TCRdb independently ran MiXCR on the 5' RACE reads; one entry per CDR3 protein. The profile shows around 230,000 distinct CDR3 sequences, 5.5% to 8.5% of them singletons. The material was CD4+ T cells sorted from PBMCs, obtained on the day of the yellow fever booster vaccination. The source is a man in his thirties or forties who received the YFV17D yellow fever vaccine. CDR3s include the opening cysteine and the closing phenylalanine or tryptophan. Clone sizes are given selectively: once, few, many, or a class where the clone is expanded.

CSAPKGEWAYNEQFF	TRBV20-1	few	TRBJ2-1
CASSQDGWAQETQYF	TRBV4-3	many	TRBJ2-5
CASSPGQVYGYTF	TRBV18	-	TRBJ1-2
CASSPPVLAGKGYNEQFF	TRBV18	many	TRBJ2-1
CASSLVWGLNSYEQYF	TRBV11-2	few	TRBJ2-7
CAISAGTGIRGYEQYF	TRBV10-3	-	TRBJ2-7
CAGHGRRQAYQETQYF	TRBV12-3/TRBV12-4	many	TRBJ2-5
CASMAQGSSYNEQFF	TRBV6-1	-	TRBJ2-1
CASSPRTGGSVGYTF	TRBV12-3/TRBV12-4	few	TRBJ1-2
CSVDGQGSHGYTF	TRBV29-1	many	TRBJ1-2
CASSLAKGAWGYTF	TRBV28	few	TRBJ1-2
CASRRAANTGELFF	TRBV29-1	-	TRBJ2-2
CATSRSRQSSYNEQFF	TRBV15	-	TRBJ2-1
CASARTEYEQYF	TRBV3-1	many	TRBJ2-7